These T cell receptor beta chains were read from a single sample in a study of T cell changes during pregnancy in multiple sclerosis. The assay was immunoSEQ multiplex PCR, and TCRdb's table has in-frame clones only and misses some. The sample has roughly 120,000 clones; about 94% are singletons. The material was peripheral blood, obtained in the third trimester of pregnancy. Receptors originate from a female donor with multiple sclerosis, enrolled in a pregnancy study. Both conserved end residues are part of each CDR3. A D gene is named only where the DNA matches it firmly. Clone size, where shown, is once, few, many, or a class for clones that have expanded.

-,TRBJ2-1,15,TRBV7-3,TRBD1,CASSSPGQGSNEQFF,TGTGCCAGCAGCTCGCCGGGACAGGGTAGTAATGAGCAGTTCTTC
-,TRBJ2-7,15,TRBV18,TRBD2,CASSPGLASSYEQYF,TGTGCCAGCTCACCAGGACTAGCGAGCTCCTACGAGCAGTACTTC
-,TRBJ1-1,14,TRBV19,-,CARQTGWMNTEAFF,TGTGCCCGACAGACAGGCTGGATGAACACTGAAGCTTTCTTT
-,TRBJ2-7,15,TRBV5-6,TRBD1,CASSWAGTGAYEQYF,TGTGCCAGCAGCTGGGCCGGGACAGGGGCCTACGAGCAGTACTTC
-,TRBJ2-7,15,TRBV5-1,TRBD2,CASSLRTSGSYEQYF,TGCGCCAGCAGCCTACGGACTAGCGGGAGCTACGAGCAGTACTTC
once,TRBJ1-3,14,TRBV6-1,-,CASSRTAFGNTIYF,TGTGCCAGCAGTAGGACAGCCTTTGGAAACACCATATATTTT
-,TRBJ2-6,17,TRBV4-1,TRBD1,CASSQDAGGVGANVLTF,TGCGCCAGCAGCCAAGATGCAGGGGGCGTCGGGGCCAACGTCCTGACTTTC
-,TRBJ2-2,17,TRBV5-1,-,CASSLGLAGRGTGELFF,TGCGCCAGCAGCTTGGGATTGGCGGGAAGGGGCACCGGGGAGCTGTTTTTT
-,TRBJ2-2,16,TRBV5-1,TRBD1,CASTDPRQGGTGELFF,TGCGCCAGCACCGATCCCAGACAGGGGGGCACCGGGGAGCTGTTTTTT
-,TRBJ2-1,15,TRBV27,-,CASSKADSRINEQFF,TGTGCCAGCAGTAAAGCGGACTCCCGGATCAATGAGCAGTTCTTC
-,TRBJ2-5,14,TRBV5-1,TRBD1,CASRGQGSGETQYF,TGCGCCAGCAGGGGACAGGGAAGTGGAGAGACCCAGTACTTC
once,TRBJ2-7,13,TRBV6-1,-,CASSEARDYEQYF,TGTGCCAGCAGTGAGGCCAGGGACTACGAGCAGTACTTC
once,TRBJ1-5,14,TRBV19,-,CATRGRTSNQPQHF,TGTGCCACCAGGGGCAGAACTAGCAATCAGCCCCAGCATTTT
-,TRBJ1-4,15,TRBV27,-,CASTARGTANEKLFF,TGTGCCAGCACGGCAAGGGGCACTGCTAATGAAAAACTGTTTTTT
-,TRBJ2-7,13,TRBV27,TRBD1,CASSGRQGHEQYF,TGTGCCAGCAGCGGACGACAGGGTCACGAGCAGTACTTC
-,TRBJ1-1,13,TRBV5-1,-,CASSLSIDTEAFF,TGCGCCAGCAGCTTGTCCATAGACACTGAAGCTTTCTTT
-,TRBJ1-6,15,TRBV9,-,CASSGYGGNNSPLHF,TGTGCCAGCAGCGGCTACGGAGGGAACAATTCACCCCTCCACTTT
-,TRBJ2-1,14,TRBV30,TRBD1,CAWSRDRGRNEQFF,TGTGCCTGGAGCCGGGACAGGGGTCGGAATGAGCAGTTCTTC
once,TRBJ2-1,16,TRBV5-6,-,CASSPPRAGGYNEQFF,TGTGCCAGCAGCCCCCCGAGAGCGGGTGGGTACAATGAGCAGTTCTTC
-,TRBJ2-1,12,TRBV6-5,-,CASSEQGYGQFF,TGTGCCAGCAGTGAACAGGGTTATGGGCAGTTCTTC
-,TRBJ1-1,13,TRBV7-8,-,CASSFGGGGEAFF,TGTGCCAGCAGCTTTGGGGGGGGTGGTGAAGCTTTCTTT
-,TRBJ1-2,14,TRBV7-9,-,CASSFSRVFGGYTF,TGTGCCAGCAGCTTTAGCAGGGTATTCGGCGGCTACACCTTC
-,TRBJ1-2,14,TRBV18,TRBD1,CASSPGQGSYGYTF,TGTGCCAGCTCACCGGGACAGGGATCCTATGGCTACACCTTC
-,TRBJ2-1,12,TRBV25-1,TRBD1,CASSPGGIEQFF,TGTGCCAGCAGCCCAGGGGGCATTGAGCAGTTCTTC
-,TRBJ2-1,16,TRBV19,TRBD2,CASSIFMASGMNEQFF,TGTGCCAGTAGTATCTTTATGGCTAGCGGGATGAATGAGCAGTTCTTC
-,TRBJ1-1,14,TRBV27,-,CASSSAGANTEAFF,TGTGCCAGCAGTTCGGCGGGCGCGAACACTGAAGCTTTCTTT
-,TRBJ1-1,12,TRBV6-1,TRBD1,CASPGQGGEAFF,TGTGCCAGCCCGGGACAGGGGGGGGAAGCTTTCTTT
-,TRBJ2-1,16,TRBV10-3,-,CAISERRGEGYNEQFF,TGTGCCATCAGTGAGCGGAGGGGGGAGGGCTACAATGAGCAGTTCTTC
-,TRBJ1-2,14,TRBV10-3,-,CASSQGEVGYGYTF,TGTGCCTCGTCTCAAGGGGAAGTCGGCTATGGCTACACCTTC
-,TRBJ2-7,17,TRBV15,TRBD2,CATSRDYPSGSFYEQYF,TGTGCCACCAGCAGAGACTACCCGAGCGGGAGTTTCTACGAGCAGTACTTC